The 12 T cell receptor beta chains listed next were all sequenced from one sample in a study of radiation and T cells in renal cell carcinoma. The time point: blood 2 weeks post-SBRT. The treatment was: 15 Gy SBRT to primary tumor, nephrectomy 4 weeks later. Data came from immunoSEQ multiplex PCR; TCRdb stores just in-frame clones and leaves some out. The sample has roughly 120,000 clones; roughly four fifths are singletons. The material was blood, obtained from a patient whose treatment included radiotherapy and nephrectomy. The receptor source for this set is a woman aged 60 to 75 with renal cell carcinoma.

The CDR3 DNA sequence: TGCGCCAGCAGCCAAGATCTCATTGGCGGGGACACTGAAGCTTTCTTT. Translated, it gives CASSQDLIGGDTEAFF. V gene TRBV4-1 combines with J gene TRBJ1-1; D is uncertain. The CDR3 contains 16 residues. Trimming cost V 0 bases and J 3 bases, with 14 bases left between them. Germline V CDR1 and CDR2: MGHRA, YSYEKL.

The rearrangement uses TRBV28 and TRBJ2-1, with TRBD1 identical over 10 bases. After removal of 2 bases from V and 2 bases from J, the junction contained 3 bases not matched to a gene. There are 16 residues in the CDR3. Germline V gene sequence: CDR1 MDHEN, CDR2 SYDVKM. The CDR3 is CASSLGGTGAYNEQFF. The CDR3 nucleotides read TGTGCCAGCAGTTTAGGAGGGACAGGGGCCTACAATGAGCAGTTCTTC.

Of note for this clone: This CDR3 is also generated by other DNA sequences in the sample. The rearrangement uses TRBV18 and TRBJ2-7; D possibly corresponds to TRBD1 (5 bases). Trimming took off 3 bases at V and 4 bases at J, with 10 bases between the two ends. The CDR3 has 13 residues. Germline loops: CDR1 KGHSH, CDR2 LQKENI. The CDR3 loop is CASSPPDSYEQYF. Written as DNA, the CDR3 is TGTGCCAGCTCACCCCCCGACAGTTACGAGCAGTACTTC. Full variable domain (rest looked up from reference TRBV18 and TRBJ2-7): NAGVMQNPRHLVRRRGQEARLRCSPMKGHSHVYWYRQLPEEGLKFMVYLQKENIIDESGMPKERFSAEFPKEGPSILRIQQVVRGDSAAYFCASSPPDSYEQYFGPGTRLTVT.

This sequence joins TRBV6-4 and TRBJ1-2; D gene uncertain. The CDR3 is 17 amino acids. CDR1 and CDR2 (germline): MRHNA, SNTAGT. V lost 3 bases and J 3 bases, leaving 20 bases between the germline ends. The DNA of the CDR3 is TGTGCCAGCAGTGAGTCCCCTATCCAAGGACTCTACTATGGCTACACCTTC. Translating it yields CASSESPIQGLYYGYTF.

This chain links TRBV11-2 with TRBJ2-1, with D maybe TRBD1 (6 bases). V was trimmed by 5 bases and J by 9 bases, leaving 17 bases between them. Germline V lookup: CDR1 SGHAT, CDR2 FQNNGV. This CDR3 is built from 14 residues. The CDR3: CASSPGTEGGEQFF. CDR3 DNA sequence: TGTGCCAGCAGCCCCGGGACCGAAGGGGGTGAGCAGTTCTTC. The whole variable domain, filled in from reference TRBV11-2 and TRBJ2-1, reads EAGVAQSPRYKIIEKRQSVAFWCNPISGHATLYWYQQILGQGPKLLIQFQNNGVVDDSQLPKDRFSAERLKGVDSTLKIQPAKLEDSAVYLCASSPGTEGGEQFFGPGTRLTVL.

The chain combines TRBV28 with TRBJ1-1; TRBD1 matches 7 bases. The CDR3 runs to 14 residues. The junction had 6 bases not matched to a gene; V was cut back by 7 bases and J by 1 base. Per germline, CDR1 MDHEN and CDR2 SYDVKM. The chain's CDR3 is CASNWRGPNTEAFF. The CDR3 region has the DNA TGTGCCAGCAACTGGAGGGGGCCGAACACTGAAGCTTTCTTT.

The chain employs TRBV29-1 and TRBJ2-1; unclear D gene. The CDR3 is 15 amino acids. Germline CDR1 SQVTM, CDR2 ANQGSEA. V lost 8 bases and J lost 0, with 17 bases in between. The CDR3 spells CSTHQKLSSYNEQFF. In DNA form, the CDR3 reads TGCAGCACCCATCAAAAACTCAGCTCCTACAATGAGCAGTTCTTC.

The genes are TRBV28 and TRBJ1-2, with TRBD1 identical over 10 bases. CDR3 size: 15 residues. V shed 7 bases and J 8 bases; nucleotides not matched to a gene: 13. Per the germline V gene, CDR1 is MDHEN and CDR2 is SYDVKM. The CDR3 sequence is CASNAPGQGLEGYTF. The DNA of the CDR3 is TGTGCCAGCAACGCCCCGGGACAGGGGTTGGAAGGCTACACCTTC.

This clone was observed once. The V call is TRBV28, the J call TRBJ2-7; D might be TRBD1 or TRBD2, each matching 5 bases. Trimming took off 10 bases at V and 3 bases at J, with 19 bases between the two ends. In germline, CDR1 is MDHEN, CDR2 SYDVKM. This CDR3 is 14 amino acids long. The CDR3 region is CATSPGPINYEQYF. The CDR3 nucleotides are TGTGCCACCTCCCCGGGACCAATTAACTACGAGCAGTACTTC.

The rearrangement uses TRBV5-5 and TRBJ1-1; no definite D call. V was cut by 0 bases and J by 0 bases, with 9 bases left in between. The germline V gene encodes CDR1 SGHKS and CDR2 YYEKEE (reference sequence). The CDR3 consists of 15 residues. CDR3 DNA sequence: TGTGCCAGCAGCTTGGAAGAGACTGTGAACACTGAAGCTTTCTTT. Protein sequence: CASSLEETVNTEAFF.

V is TRBV6-6 and J is TRBJ2-2, with a possible D match to TRBD2 (6 bases). V was clipped by 10 bases and J by 5 bases, with 14 bases between them. The CDR3 has 13 amino acids. CDR1 and CDR2 (germline): MNHNY, SVGAGI (reference sequence). CDR3 nucleotide sequence: TGTGCCACCACGGCGGGGATAACCGGGGAGCTGTTTTTT. Translation gives CATTAGITGELFF.

The genes are TRBV7-9 and TRBJ2-1; 8 nucleotides agree with TRBD1. Germline V gene data show CDR1 as SEHNR and CDR2 as FQNEAQ (reference sequence). After removal of 4 bases from V and 7 bases from J, the junction contained 9 bases not matched to a gene. The CDR3 has 15 amino acids. DNA of the CDR3: TGTGCCAGCAGCTCCATTTTGACAGGGGAAAATGAGCAGTTCTTC. It is translated as CASSSILTGENEQFF.